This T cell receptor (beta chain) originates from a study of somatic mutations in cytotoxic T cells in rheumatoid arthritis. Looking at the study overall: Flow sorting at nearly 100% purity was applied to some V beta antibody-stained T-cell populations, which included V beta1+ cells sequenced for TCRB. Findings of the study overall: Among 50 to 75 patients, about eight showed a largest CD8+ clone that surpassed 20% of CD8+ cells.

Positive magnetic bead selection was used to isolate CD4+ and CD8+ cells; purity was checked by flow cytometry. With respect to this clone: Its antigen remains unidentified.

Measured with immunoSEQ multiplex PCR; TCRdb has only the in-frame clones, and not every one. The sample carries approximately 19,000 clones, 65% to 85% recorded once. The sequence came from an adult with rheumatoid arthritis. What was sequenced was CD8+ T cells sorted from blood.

Here the CDR3 DNA reads TGCACCAGCAGCCAAGACGGGGAGCGGGGGGGCCAAACAGATACGCAGTATTTT. Encoded protein: CTSSQDGERGGQTDTQYF. This sequence joins TRBV1 and TRBJ2-3; the D segment call TRBD2 is taken from the table without a DNA check. TRBV1 is termed a pseudogene. This CDR3 has 18 amino acids.